Each of the 16 T cell receptor beta chains below was sequenced from the same sample in a study of PD-1 blockade in mismatch repair-deficient tumors. The repertoire was sequenced with immunoSEQ multiplex PCR; TCRdb's copy has only in-frame clones and lacks some. The sample carries approximately 23,000 clones, around 84% recorded once. Sample: PBMCs, taken before pembrolizumab treatment. These receptors were taken from an adult with mismatch repair-deficient cancer.

This clone was detected a few times. The gene calls are TRBV27 and TRBJ2-5; 8 bases match TRBD1. With V trimmed by 8 bases and J by 5 bases, 10 bases remained unmatched. The CDR3 spans 14 residues. Germline CDR1 and CDR2: MNHEY and SMNVEV (reference sequence). The CDR3 DNA reads TGTGCCAGCCGGTCTTTAGACAGGGGCGAGACCCAGTACTTC. This translates into CASRSLDRGETQYF.

This chain links TRBV5-1 with TRBJ2-5; the D is unclear. Germline-derived CDR1 and CDR2 are SGHRS and YFSETQ. V was cut by 4 bases and J by 5 bases, with 12 bases left in between. The CDR3 sequence is 13 residues long. Written as DNA, the CDR3 is TGCGCCAGCAGCGTCGGTGGTGAGGAGACCCAGTACTTC. This sequence encodes CASSVGGEETQYF. The variable domain in full, with the rest retrieved from reference TRBV5-1 and TRBJ2-5, is KAGVTQTPRYLIKTRGQQVTLSCSPISGHRSVSWYQQTPGQGLQFLFEYFSETQRNKGNFPGRFSGRQFSNSRSEMNVSTLELGDSALYLCASSVGGEETQYFGPGTRLLVL.

This clone has just a few counts. This chain links TRBV10-1 with TRBJ1-4; D gene unclear. Trimming stripped 0 bases from V and 8 bases from J, with 7 bases between. Germline CDR1 is WNHNN and CDR2 is SYGVQD (reference sequence). The CDR3 sequence is 13 residues long. CDR3 DNA: TGCGCCAGCAGTGAGTCGAGAGGGGAAAAACTGTTTTTT. Protein product: CASSESRGEKLFF.

J is TRBJ2-1 and V is TRBV15; 8 nucleotides line up with TRBD1. The length of the CDR3 is 17 residues. Losses at the gene ends were 0 bases for V and 5 bases for J; bases not matched to a gene: 9. Germline CDR1 LNHNV, CDR2 YYDKDF (reference sequence). DNA of the CDR3: TGTGCCACCAGCAGAGATAGGAGACAGGGGCCGGACAATGAGCAGTTCTTC. Protein: CATSRDRRQGPDNEQFF.

This clone was counted a few times. The CDR3 protein is CASSPSGGYNEQFF. In DNA, the CDR3 is TGTGCCAGCAGCCCAAGCGGGGGGTACAATGAGCAGTTCTTC. The chain is built from TRBV7-7 and TRBJ2-1; 9 bases fit TRBD2. Germline CDR1 reads SSHAT; CDR2 reads FNYEAQ (reference sequence). The CDR3 is 14 amino acids. The ends lost 5 bases at V and 4 bases at J; junction bases unmatched: 3.

This chain uses TRBV5-4 with TRBJ2-1; 10 nucleotides agree with TRBD2. Germline V lookup: CDR1 SGHNT, CDR2 YYREEE (reference sequence). This CDR3 is built from 17 residues. Trimming cost V 0 bases and J 8 bases; bases outside gene matches: 11. The CDR3 here is CASSLAKAGGGGDEQFF. Written as DNA, the CDR3 is TGTGCCAGCAGCTTGGCCAAAGCGGGAGGGGGTGGCGATGAGCAGTTCTTC.

This clone was seen a handful of times. V and J are TRBV5-1 and TRBJ2-7; 7 positions match TRBD2. V lost 0 bases to trimming and J lost 0 bases; unmatched junction nucleotides: 9. The CDR3 runs 17 residues. From germline, CDR1 is SGHRS and CDR2 YFSETQ. The CDR3 here is CASSLERTGGRSYEQYF. DNA of the CDR3: TGCGCCAGCAGCTTGGAACGAACGGGAGGACGCTCCTACGAGCAGTACTTC.

This chain uses TRBV2 with TRBJ1-2; no reliable D call. The CDR3 consists of 13 residues. V lost 3 bases, J lost 4 bases, and 9 bases lay in between. CDR1 is SNHLY and CDR2 is FYNNEI in the germline V gene. The CDR3 nucleotides read TGTGCCAGCAGTGAGCGGGGAGTCTATGGCTACACCTTC. This translates into CASSERGVYGYTF.

The chain joins TRBV15 to TRBJ2-3; TRBD2 is a possible D gene (6 bases). The germline V gene has CDR1 LNHNV and CDR2 YYDKDF (reference sequence). V was pared by 0 bases and J by 1 base, with 11 bases between. The CDR3 totals 16 residues. CDR3 sequence reads: CATSRDYGGGTDTQYF. In DNA, the CDR3 is TGTGCCACCAGCAGAGATTACGGGGGAGGCACAGATACGCAGTATTTT.

The chain is built from TRBV27 and TRBJ1-1; the match to TRBD1 covers 7 bases. Trimming took 5 bases from V and 0 from J; bases not matched to a gene: 27. The CDR3 is 22 amino acids. Germline CDR1 reads MNHEY; CDR2 reads SMNVEV (reference sequence). CDR3 DNA: TGTGCCAGCAGTGGGGACATAACAGGGGAGTCTTACCGCCTTTTCATGAACACTGAAGCTTTCTTT. It translates to CASSGDITGESYRLFMNTEAFF.

This clone showed up just a few times. The J gene is TRBJ2-7, the V gene TRBV5-4, with 8 bases fitting TRBD2. Germline CDR1 is SGHNT and CDR2 is YYREEE (reference sequence). The V segment lost 2 bases and the J segment 7 bases; nucleotides outside the gene matches: 11. This CDR3 region has 15 residues. CDR3 DNA: TGTGCCAGCAGCTTCTCCGGGAGGGCCAAAGGAGAGCAGTACTTC. Translating gives CASSFSGRAKGEQYF.

CDR3 residues: CASSLGTNPYEQYF. The CDR3 DNA sequence: TGTGCCAGCAGCCTCGGGACTAATCCGTACGAGCAGTACTTC. The gene calls are TRBV28 and TRBJ2-7; 7 nucleotides agree with TRBD2. The germline CDR1 and CDR2 sequences are MDHEN and SYDVKM. This CDR3 contains 14 residues. Losses at the gene ends were 6 bases for V and 4 bases for J; bases not matched to a gene: 9.

This chain connects TRBV30 to TRBJ2-2; 9 bases are shared with TRBD2. Germline CDR1 GTSNPN, CDR2 SVGIG (reference sequence). Trimming at V came to 0 bases and at J to 6 bases, leaving 11 bases not matched to a gene. The CDR3 is made up of 17 amino acids. The CDR3 sequence is CAWSVGAGAGGPGELFF. The CDR3 region has the DNA TGTGCCTGGAGTGTAGGGGCCGGAGCGGGAGGTCCCGGGGAGCTGTTTTTT. The full variable domain, its missing parts supplied by reference TRBV30 and TRBJ2-2, is SQTIHQWPATLVQPVGSPLSLECTVEGTSNPNLYWYRQAAGRGLQLLFYSVGIGQISSEVPQNLSASRPQDRQFILSSKKLLLSDSGFYLCAWSVGAGAGGPGELFFGEGSRLTVL.

This clone was observed once. The chain joins TRBV7-2 to TRBJ1-2; D not resolved. The CDR3 totals 15 residues. V was clipped by 5 bases and J by 7 bases, with 20 bases between them. Germline assignment: CDR1 SGHTA and CDR2 FQGNSA. The CDR3 loop reads CASSTSRGLWGGYTF. In DNA, the CDR3 is TGTGCCAGCAGCACCTCCCGAGGACTCTGGGGTGGCTACACCTTC. Using reference TRBV7-2 and TRBJ1-2 for the parts outside the CDR3, the full variable domain is GAGVSQSPSNKVTEKGKDVELRCDPISGHTALYWYRQSLGQGLEFLIYFQGNSAPDKSGLPSDRFSAERTGGSVSTLTIQRTQQEDSAVYLCASSTSRGLWGGYTFGSGTRLTVV.

This chain uses TRBV19 with TRBJ1-5; a possible D gene is TRBD1 (6 bases). The CDR3 loop spans 17 amino acids. V lost 3 bases and J 3 bases, leaving 18 bases between the germline ends. Germline V gene lookup returns CDR1 LNHDA and CDR2 SQIVND (reference sequence). This CDR3 reads CASSILWDTSSNQPQHF. DNA for the CDR3: TGTGCCAGTAGTATCTTGTGGGACACCTCATCCAATCAGCCCCAGCATTTT.

The chain carries TRBV28 and TRBJ2-1; D possibly corresponds to TRBD2 (7 bases). The CDR3 extends over 19 amino acids. CDR1 is MDHEN, CDR2 SYDVKM, per germline. The V gene lost 4 bases and the J gene lost 4 bases, with 26 bases spanning the gap. The CDR3 DNA is TGTGCCAGCAGTTCCCTATTGGCGGGGGCCCGTCCACAATACAATGAGCAGTTCTTC. As protein: CASSSLLAGARPQYNEQFF.